This record covers a single T cell receptor (beta chain). This specimen comes from a study of blood T cell repertoires in COVID-19. Overall study context: Nucleic acid was either cDNA or gDNA, and it came from T cells, B-cell-depleted T cells, or PBMCs.

Residents of about two dozen US areas, aged roughly 18 to 89 years, made up the participants. Participants reported their clinical history, and cohort assignment relied on those reports. Original methodology: It was from reference gene primer amplification that nucleated cell counts were estimated. Profiled with immunoSEQ multiplex PCR; TCRdb holds only in-frame clones, not every one. The D gene and trimming were derived from the DNA, and the V and J assignments and clone size from that table. Counted here are approximately 140,000 clones, under 90% occurring once; the ten biggest clones make up 2% to 3%. CDR1 and CDR2 (germline): MNHEY, SVGAGI. This CDR3 is 16 amino acids long. V was pared by 4 bases and J by 6 bases, with 19 bases between.

Sequencing was performed on PBMCs or T cells enriched from blood (not recorded which). The gene calls are TRBV6-5 and TRBJ2-1, with D maybe TRBD1 (5 bases). The sequence derives from a man in his forties with acute COVID-19. The CDR3: CASSSQEFLQGNEQFF. The CDR3 nucleotides read TGTGCCAGCAGTTCCCAAGAGTTCCTCCAGGGCAATGAGCAGTTCTTC.